This T cell receptor (beta chain) was found in a study of regulatory T cells in long-lasting Graves disease. Study summary: Disease was considered persistent Graves' disease after over 5 years of antithyroid drugs (with positive TSH receptor antibodies).

Noted time point: persistent/refractory GD, antithyroid drugs over 5 years with positive TRAb. The TCR library was made from RNA that had been extracted from PBMCs in TRIzol. General observations from the study: Persistent Graves' patients showed reduced TCR diversity versus newly diagnosed patients. The study found persistent patients shared more public clonotypes (roughly 3,000) than new patients (around 870). It was in persistent disease that TRBV28, TRBJ1-2 and TRBJ2-5 were favored.

iRepertoire HTBI primers and Arm-PCR of CDR3 regions built TCR beta libraries. TCRdb processed the multiplex PCR reads anew with MiXCR; each CDR3 protein has one entry. The table shows about 430,000 distinct CDR3 sequences, with around a fifth occurring only once. Germline V CDR1 and CDR2: SQVTM, ANQGSEA. The germline V and J ends were trimmed by 0 bases and 2 bases, with 20 bases remaining between them. The CDR3 has 17 residues. This clonotype was counted at least ten times. Its antigen is still unknown. The starting material was peripheral blood mononuclear cells (PBMCs), obtained when the disease was refractory, from a patient treated with antithyroid drugs. This sequence was found in a female donor with Graves disease. V is TRBV29-1 and J is TRBJ2-7, with a weak D call TRBD2 (6 bases). Written as DNA, the CDR3 is TGCAGCGTTGAAGATCCCCGGGGCGGGATGGGTACCTACGAGCAGTACTTC. Translating it yields CSVEDPRGGMGTYEQYF.